These T cell receptor beta chains were read from a single sample in a study of CD8 T cells in Susac syndrome. TCRdb called the immunoSEQ multiplex PCR reads again in MiXCR, with one record for every CDR3 protein. The sample consists of under 200,000 distinct CDR3 sequences, 95% of them appearing once. The sequenced material came from CD8+ T cells from PBMCs. Receptor source: a human donor with Susac syndrome. CDR3s include the opening cysteine and the closing phenylalanine or tryptophan. D genes are given only for firm matches. Rows may omit the clone size; those that give it use once, few, many or a size class.

clone_size: .; v_call: TRBV9; j_call: TRBJ2-1; d_call: .; cdr3_nt: TGTGCCAGCAGCGTAGCCTCTCTGGGCAATGAGCAGTTCTTC; cdr3_aa: CASSVASLGNEQFF
clone_size: .; v_call: TRBV12-3/TRBV12-4; j_call: TRBJ1-4; d_call: .; cdr3_nt: TGTGCCAGCAGTCCGACAGCAACTAATGAAAAACTGTTTTTT; cdr3_aa: CASSPTATNEKLFF
clone_size: .; v_call: TRBV28; j_call: TRBJ2-4; d_call: TRBD1; cdr3_nt: TGTGCCAGCAAAAGGGACAGGGGGCGCGGGGCCAAAAACATTCAGTACTTC; cdr3_aa: CASKRDRGRGAKNIQYF
clone_size: .; v_call: TRBV6-5; j_call: TRBJ1-1; d_call: .; cdr3_nt: TGTGCCAGCAGTTACGAGGCGAACACTGAAGCTTTCTTT; cdr3_aa: CASSYEANTEAFF
clone_size: .; v_call: TRBV13; j_call: TRBJ2-7; d_call: .; cdr3_nt: TGTGCCAGCAGCTTAGTGGGACACCACGAGCAGTACTTC; cdr3_aa: CASSLVGHHEQYF
clone_size: few; v_call: TRBV3-1; j_call: TRBJ2-7; d_call: TRBD1; cdr3_nt: TGTGCCAGCAGCCAAGAAGGGGGCAGCTCCTACGAGCAGTACTTC; cdr3_aa: CASSQEGGSSYEQYF
clone_size: once; v_call: TRBV7-9; j_call: TRBJ2-4; d_call: TRBD1; cdr3_nt: TGTGCCAGCAGCTCGCTGACAGGGTTCGAAAACATTCAGTACTTC; cdr3_aa: CASSSLTGFENIQYF
clone_size: .; v_call: TRBV20-1; j_call: TRBJ2-7; d_call: .; cdr3_nt: TGCAGTGCGCGTACCGGGACGGCTTACGAGCAGTACTTC; cdr3_aa: CSARTGTAYEQYF
clone_size: .; v_call: TRBV12-3/TRBV12-4; j_call: TRBJ1-1; d_call: .; cdr3_nt: TGTGCCAGCAGTTTCGAAGGTGGGCTAGCCGCGACGTCTGAAGCTTTCTTT; cdr3_aa: CASSFEGGLAATSEAFF
clone_size: .; v_call: TRBV7-2; j_call: TRBJ1-1; d_call: TRBD1; cdr3_nt: TGTGCCAGCAGCACCCGGACAGGGGGCATCGCTGAAGCTTTCTTT; cdr3_aa: CASSTRTGGIAEAFF
clone_size: .; v_call: TRBV7-3; j_call: TRBJ2-2; d_call: .; cdr3_nt: TGTGCCAGCAGCTTAATCGAGGCCGGGGAGCTGTTTTTT; cdr3_aa: CASSLIEAGELFF
clone_size: .; v_call: TRBV14; j_call: TRBJ2-7; d_call: TRBD1; cdr3_nt: TGTGCCAGCAGCCAAAATTGGGACAGCGCCTACGAGCAGTACTTC; cdr3_aa: CASSQNWDSAYEQYF
clone_size: .; v_call: TRBV4-1; j_call: TRBJ2-2; d_call: .; cdr3_nt: TGCGCCAGCAGCCAAGCGTACCAGGTGGTTACCGGGGAGCTGTTTTTT; cdr3_aa: CASSQAYQVVTGELFF
clone_size: .; v_call: TRBV9; j_call: TRBJ2-3; d_call: .; cdr3_nt: TGTGCCAGCAGCGTTGGGGCTCCTGATACGCAGTATTTT; cdr3_aa: CASSVGAPDTQYF
clone_size: once; v_call: TRBV11-2; j_call: TRBJ2-7; d_call: .; cdr3_nt: TGTGCCAGCAGCTTAGAGACAGCTAGCTCCTACGAGCAGTACTTC; cdr3_aa: CASSLETASSYEQYF
clone_size: .; v_call: TRBV20-1; j_call: TRBJ1-1; d_call: .; cdr3_nt: TGCAGTGCTAGCGGGAGTTTCGGGACTGAAGCTTTCTTT; cdr3_aa: CSASGSFGTEAFF
clone_size: .; v_call: TRBV29-1; j_call: TRBJ1-1; d_call: .; cdr3_nt: TGCAGCGTTGAGAGGGCCAACACTGAAGCTTTCTTT; cdr3_aa: CSVERANTEAFF
clone_size: .; v_call: TRBV6-1; j_call: TRBJ1-1; d_call: .; cdr3_nt: TGTGCCAGCAGTGGGGGGGCGCCTGAAGCTTTCTTT; cdr3_aa: CASSGGAPEAFF
clone_size: .; v_call: TRBV27; j_call: TRBJ1-3; d_call: .; cdr3_nt: TGTGCCAGCAGTTTAAGGAGCTCTGGAAACACCATATATTTT; cdr3_aa: CASSLRSSGNTIYF
clone_size: .; v_call: TRBV2; j_call: TRBJ2-1; d_call: .; cdr3_nt: TGTGCCAGCAGTCTCAAGGGGGTTTACAATGAGCAGTTCTTC; cdr3_aa: CASSLKGVYNEQFF
clone_size: once; v_call: TRBV20-1; j_call: TRBJ1-2; d_call: .; cdr3_nt: TGCAGTGCTTATTACTATGGCTACACCTTC; cdr3_aa: CSAYYYGYTF
clone_size: .; v_call: TRBV3-1; j_call: TRBJ1-2; d_call: .; cdr3_nt: TGTGCCAGCAGCCACCCCCGGGGCTACACCTTC; cdr3_aa: CASSHPRGYTF
clone_size: .; v_call: TRBV7-9; j_call: TRBJ2-1; d_call: .; cdr3_nt: TGTGCCGGACGGGACGACTACAATGAGCAGTTCTTC; cdr3_aa: CAGRDDYNEQFF
clone_size: .; v_call: TRBV4-2; j_call: TRBJ1-1; d_call: .; cdr3_nt: TGTGCCAGCAGCCAAGATAGAAGGGAAGCTTTCTTT; cdr3_aa: CASSQDRREAFF
clone_size: .; v_call: TRBV30; j_call: TRBJ2-2; d_call: .; cdr3_nt: TGTGCCTGGAGAGCGCGAAGCACCGGGGAGCTGTTTTTT; cdr3_aa: CAWRARSTGELFF
clone_size: .; v_call: TRBV18; j_call: TRBJ2-3; d_call: TRBD2; cdr3_nt: TGTGCCAGCTCACCACCGGGACTAGCGGGAGCGGATACGCAGTATTTT; cdr3_aa: CASSPPGLAGADTQYF
clone_size: .; v_call: TRBV11-3; j_call: TRBJ1-5; d_call: .; cdr3_nt: TGTGCCAGCAGCTTAGTAGGCTATCTTCAGCCCCAGCATTTT; cdr3_aa: CASSLVGYLQPQHF
clone_size: .; v_call: TRBV5-6; j_call: TRBJ1-2; d_call: .; cdr3_nt: TGTGCCAGCAGCTTTGCAGGGTCCTATGGCTACACCTTC; cdr3_aa: CASSFAGSYGYTF
clone_size: .; v_call: TRBV13; j_call: TRBJ2-1; d_call: .; cdr3_nt: TGTGCCACCCAAGGAGGGGTACATGAGCAGTTCTTC; cdr3_aa: CATQGGVHEQFF
clone_size: once; v_call: TRBV4-1; j_call: TRBJ1-2; d_call: .; cdr3_nt: TGCGCCAGCAGCCCAGACCCCTCTATGCGTGGCTACACCTTC; cdr3_aa: CASSPDPSMRGYTF
clone_size: .; v_call: TRBV3-1; j_call: TRBJ2-1; d_call: TRBD2; cdr3_nt: TGTGCCAGCAGTAAGACGGGGGGGCGCTACAATGAGCAGTTCTTC; cdr3_aa: CASSKTGGRYNEQFF
clone_size: .; v_call: TRBV11-1; j_call: TRBJ2-7; d_call: TRBD1; cdr3_nt: TGTGCCAGCAGCTTCGAGACAGGGGGCCTCTACGAGCAGTACTTC; cdr3_aa: CASSFETGGLYEQYF
clone_size: .; v_call: TRBV9; j_call: TRBJ2-2; d_call: .; cdr3_nt: TGTGCCAGCAGCGTAGACTGGGGGCAGAACACCGGGGAGCTGTTTTTT; cdr3_aa: CASSVDWGQNTGELFF
clone_size: .; v_call: TRBV9; j_call: TRBJ2-7; d_call: TRBD1; cdr3_nt: TGTGCCAGCAGCGAGACAGGGGACCCCTCCTACGAGCAGTACTTC; cdr3_aa: CASSETGDPSYEQYF
clone_size: .; v_call: TRBV20-1; j_call: TRBJ1-2; d_call: .; cdr3_nt: TGCAGTGCTCGAGAGGTCAGTCCTCGTGATGGCTACACCTTC; cdr3_aa: CSAREVSPRDGYTF
clone_size: .; v_call: TRBV6-5; j_call: TRBJ2-6; d_call: .; cdr3_nt: TGTGCCAGCAGACTGGGGGGAGGTGGGGCCAACGTCCTGACTTTC; cdr3_aa: CASRLGGGGANVLTF
clone_size: .; v_call: TRBV30; j_call: TRBJ1-2; d_call: TRBD1; cdr3_nt: TGTGCCTGGAGTGTCCAAAGGACAGGGCTTCTTTTCCATGGCTACACCTTC; cdr3_aa: CAWSVQRTGLLFHGYTF
clone_size: few; v_call: TRBV9; j_call: TRBJ2-6; d_call: .; cdr3_nt: TGTGCCAGCAGCCCGAGTGATGCTGGGGCCAACGTCCTGACTTTC; cdr3_aa: CASSPSDAGANVLTF
clone_size: .; v_call: TRBV29-1; j_call: TRBJ2-7; d_call: TRBD1; cdr3_nt: TGCAGCGTTAAATGGGACAGCTCCTACGAGCAGTACTTC; cdr3_aa: CSVKWDSSYEQYF
clone_size: once; v_call: TRBV20-1; j_call: TRBJ1-1; d_call: .; cdr3_nt: TGCAGTGCTCGGAGTGGAGATGAAGCTTTCTTT; cdr3_aa: CSARSGDEAFF
clone_size: .; v_call: TRBV28; j_call: TRBJ2-5; d_call: .; cdr3_nt: TGTGCCAGCAGTCCCAGACAGGGGAGGGCAAGAGAGACCCAGTACTTC; cdr3_aa: CASSPRQGRARETQYF
clone_size: .; v_call: TRBV7-6; j_call: TRBJ2-2; d_call: TRBD1; cdr3_nt: TGTGCCAGCAGCCTGACAGGGGCCGGGGAGCTGTTTTTT; cdr3_aa: CASSLTGAGELFF
clone_size: .; v_call: TRBV14; j_call: TRBJ2-7; d_call: .; cdr3_nt: TGTGCCAGCAGCCCACTGAATGCTCAGCCCTACGAGCAGTACTTC; cdr3_aa: CASSPLNAQPYEQYF
clone_size: few; v_call: TRBV27; j_call: TRBJ1-2; d_call: .; cdr3_nt: TGTGCCAGCAGTTTATCCTCTAGCTTCTATGGCTACACCTTC; cdr3_aa: CASSLSSSFYGYTF
clone_size: .; v_call: TRBV19; j_call: TRBJ2-7; d_call: TRBD2; cdr3_nt: TGTGCCAGTAGTACTAGCGGGGCCTCCTACGAGCAGTACTTC; cdr3_aa: CASSTSGASYEQYF
clone_size: .; v_call: TRBV4-1; j_call: TRBJ2-3; d_call: .; cdr3_nt: TGCGCCAGCAGCCAAGGTCAGACCAGGGAAGATACGCAGTATTTT; cdr3_aa: CASSQGQTREDTQYF
clone_size: .; v_call: TRBV4-2; j_call: TRBJ2-7; d_call: TRBD1; cdr3_nt: TGTGCCAGCAGCCAAGATCGGGACAGGCCCTACGAGCAGTACTTC; cdr3_aa: CASSQDRDRPYEQYF
clone_size: .; v_call: TRBV11-2; j_call: TRBJ1-1; d_call: .; cdr3_nt: TGTGCCAGCAGCCAAGTCCAAGCTTTCTTT; cdr3_aa: CASSQVQAFF
clone_size: .; v_call: TRBV11-2; j_call: TRBJ2-1; d_call: .; cdr3_nt: TGTGCCAGCACCCTGGATGGGGGCGCGGCCTACAATGAGCAGTTCTTC; cdr3_aa: CASTLDGGAAYNEQFF
clone_size: .; v_call: TRBV7-8; j_call: TRBJ2-1; d_call: .; cdr3_nt: TGTGCCAGCAGCTTAGGAGGGTTGGGCAATGAGCAGTTCTTC; cdr3_aa: CASSLGGLGNEQFF
clone_size: .; v_call: TRBV24-1; j_call: TRBJ1-5; d_call: .; cdr3_nt: TGTGCCACCAGTGACTCGACAGTTAGCAATCAGCCCCAGCATTTT; cdr3_aa: CATSDSTVSNQPQHF
clone_size: .; v_call: TRBV9; j_call: TRBJ2-1; d_call: TRBD2; cdr3_nt: TGTGCCAGCAGCCCCAGTGGTAGCGGGTATAGCAATGAGCAGTTCTTC; cdr3_aa: CASSPSGSGYSNEQFF
clone_size: .; v_call: TRBV3-1; j_call: TRBJ2-5; d_call: TRBD2; cdr3_nt: TGTGCCAGCAGCCAAGATACTAGCGGGGGGACTACCCAGTACTTC; cdr3_aa: CASSQDTSGGTTQYF
clone_size: .; v_call: TRBV6-5; j_call: TRBJ1-4; d_call: .; cdr3_nt: TGTGCCAGCAGTTATACACTTTCAACTAATGAAAAACTGTTTTTT; cdr3_aa: CASSYTLSTNEKLFF
clone_size: .; v_call: TRBV15; j_call: TRBJ1-2; d_call: .; cdr3_nt: TGTGCCACCAGCGAATCGGACAGTCCAAACTATGGCTACACCTTC; cdr3_aa: CATSESDSPNYGYTF
clone_size: .; v_call: TRBV6-5; j_call: TRBJ1-1; d_call: TRBD1; cdr3_nt: TGTGCCAGCAGTAAGGACAGGGGTATGGACACTGAAGCTTTCTTT; cdr3_aa: CASSKDRGMDTEAFF